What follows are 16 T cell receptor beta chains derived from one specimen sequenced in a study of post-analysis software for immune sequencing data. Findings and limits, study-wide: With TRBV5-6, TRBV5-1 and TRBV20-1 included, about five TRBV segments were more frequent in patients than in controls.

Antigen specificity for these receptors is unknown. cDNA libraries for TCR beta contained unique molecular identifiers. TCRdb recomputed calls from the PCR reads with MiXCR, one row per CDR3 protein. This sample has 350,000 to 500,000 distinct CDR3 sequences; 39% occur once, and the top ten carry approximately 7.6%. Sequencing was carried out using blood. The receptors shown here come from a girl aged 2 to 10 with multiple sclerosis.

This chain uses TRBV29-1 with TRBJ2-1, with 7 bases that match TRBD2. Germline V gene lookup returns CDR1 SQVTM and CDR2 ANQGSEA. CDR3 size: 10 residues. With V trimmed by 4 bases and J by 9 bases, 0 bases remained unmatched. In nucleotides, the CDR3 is TGCAGCGTTGGCGGGAGTGAGCAGTTCTTC. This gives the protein CSVGGSEQFF.

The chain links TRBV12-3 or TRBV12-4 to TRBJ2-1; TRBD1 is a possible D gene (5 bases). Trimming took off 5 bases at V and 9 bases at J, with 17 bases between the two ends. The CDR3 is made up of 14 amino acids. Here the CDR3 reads CASSVQGAPFEQFF. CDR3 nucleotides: TGTGCCAGCAGTGTCCAGGGTGCCCCCTTTGAGCAGTTCTTC.

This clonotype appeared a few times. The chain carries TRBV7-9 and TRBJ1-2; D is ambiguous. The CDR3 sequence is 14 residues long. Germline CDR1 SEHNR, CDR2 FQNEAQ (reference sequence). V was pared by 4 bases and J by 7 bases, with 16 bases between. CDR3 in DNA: TGTGCCAGCAGCTCGGACCAGACGGACGGTGGCTACACCTTC. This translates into CASSSDQTDGGYTF.

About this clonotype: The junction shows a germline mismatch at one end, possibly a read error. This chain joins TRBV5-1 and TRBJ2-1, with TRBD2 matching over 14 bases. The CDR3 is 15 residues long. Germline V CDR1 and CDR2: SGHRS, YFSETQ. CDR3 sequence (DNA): TGCGTCAGCAGCCGGACTAGCGGGGGGCCTAGTGAGCAGTTCTTC. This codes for CVSSRTSGGPSEQFF. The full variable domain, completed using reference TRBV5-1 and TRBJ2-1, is KAGVTQTPRYLIKTRGQQVTLSCSPISGHRSVSWYQQTPGQGLQFLFEYFSETQRNKGNFPGRFSGRQFSNSRSEMNVSTLELGDSALYLCVSSRTSGGPSEQFFGPGTRLTVL.

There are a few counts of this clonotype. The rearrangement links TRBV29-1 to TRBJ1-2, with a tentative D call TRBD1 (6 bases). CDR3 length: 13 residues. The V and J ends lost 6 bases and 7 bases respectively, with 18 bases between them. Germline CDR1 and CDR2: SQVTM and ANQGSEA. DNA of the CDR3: TGCAGCGTGGGCAGGGGTACGGCTGGTGGCTACACCTTC. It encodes CSVGRGTAGGYTF.

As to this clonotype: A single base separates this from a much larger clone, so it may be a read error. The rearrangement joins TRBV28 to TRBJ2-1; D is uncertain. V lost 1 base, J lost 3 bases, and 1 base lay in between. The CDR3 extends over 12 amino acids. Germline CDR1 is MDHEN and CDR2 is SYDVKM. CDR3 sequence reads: CASSLYYNEQFF. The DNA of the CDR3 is TGTGCCAGCAGTTTATACTACAATGAGCAGTTCTTC.

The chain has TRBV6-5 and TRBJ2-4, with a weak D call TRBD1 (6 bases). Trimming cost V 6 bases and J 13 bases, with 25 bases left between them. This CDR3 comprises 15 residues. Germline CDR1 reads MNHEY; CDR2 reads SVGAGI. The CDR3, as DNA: TGTGCCAGCAGCCGAACCCAGGGGCCCAATGGGGAGCAGTACTTC. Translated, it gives CASSRTQGPNGEQYF.

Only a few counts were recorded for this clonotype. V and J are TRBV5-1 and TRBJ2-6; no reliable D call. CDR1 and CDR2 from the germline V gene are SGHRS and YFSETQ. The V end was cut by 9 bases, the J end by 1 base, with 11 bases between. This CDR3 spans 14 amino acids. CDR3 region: CATTWGSGANVLTF. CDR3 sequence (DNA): TGCGCCACTACGTGGGGTTCTGGGGCCAACGTCCTGACTTTC.

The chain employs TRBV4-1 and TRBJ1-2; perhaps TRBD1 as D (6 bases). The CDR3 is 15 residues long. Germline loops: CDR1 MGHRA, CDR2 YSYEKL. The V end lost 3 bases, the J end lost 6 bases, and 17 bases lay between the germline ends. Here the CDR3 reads CASSHENRAGDGYTF. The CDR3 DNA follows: TGCGCCAGCAGCCACGAAAACAGGGCGGGGGATGGCTACACCTTC.

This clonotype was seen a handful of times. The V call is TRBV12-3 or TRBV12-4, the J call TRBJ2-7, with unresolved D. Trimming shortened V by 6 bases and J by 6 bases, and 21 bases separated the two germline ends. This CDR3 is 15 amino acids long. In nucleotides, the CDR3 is TGTGCCAGCAGCCAGCTCGGGCCATCCCCACCCGAGCAGTACTTC. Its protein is CASSQLGPSPPEQYF.

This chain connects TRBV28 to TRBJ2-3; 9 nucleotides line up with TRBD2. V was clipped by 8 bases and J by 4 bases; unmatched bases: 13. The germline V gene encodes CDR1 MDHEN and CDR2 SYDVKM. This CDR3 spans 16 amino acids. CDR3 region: CASVPSLKREADTQYF. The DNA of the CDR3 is TGTGCCAGCGTACCTTCCCTGAAGCGGGAGGCAGATACGCAGTATTTT.

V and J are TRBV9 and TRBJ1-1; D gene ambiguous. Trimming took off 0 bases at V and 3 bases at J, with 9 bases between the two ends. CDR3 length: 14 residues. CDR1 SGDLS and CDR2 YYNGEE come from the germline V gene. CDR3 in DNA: TGTGCCAGCAGCGTAGTGGGCAGATACACTGAAGCTTTCTTT. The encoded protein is CASSVVGRYTEAFF.

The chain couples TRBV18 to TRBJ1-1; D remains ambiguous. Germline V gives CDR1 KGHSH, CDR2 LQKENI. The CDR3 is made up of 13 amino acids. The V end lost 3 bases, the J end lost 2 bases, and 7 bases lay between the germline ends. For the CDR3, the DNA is TGTGCCAGCTCACCGACACCAAACACTGAAGCTTTCTTT. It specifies CASSPTPNTEAFF.

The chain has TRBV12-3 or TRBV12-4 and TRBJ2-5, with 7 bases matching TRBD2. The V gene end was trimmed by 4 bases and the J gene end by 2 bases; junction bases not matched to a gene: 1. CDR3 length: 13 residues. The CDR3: CASSSGGQETQYF. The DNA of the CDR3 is TGTGCCAGCAGTTCGGGGGGTCAAGAGACCCAGTACTTC.

The CDR3 bases are TGCAGTGCTAGCCTAGCAGTCTACGAGCAGTACTTC. Amino acid sequence: CSASLAVYEQYF. J is TRBJ2-7 and V is TRBV20-1, with D possibly being TRBD2 (5 bases). The germline gives CDR1 DFQATT, CDR2 SNEGSKA (reference sequence). The CDR3 totals 12 residues. The ends were cut back, 3 bases at V and 3 bases at J, with 9 bases in the middle.

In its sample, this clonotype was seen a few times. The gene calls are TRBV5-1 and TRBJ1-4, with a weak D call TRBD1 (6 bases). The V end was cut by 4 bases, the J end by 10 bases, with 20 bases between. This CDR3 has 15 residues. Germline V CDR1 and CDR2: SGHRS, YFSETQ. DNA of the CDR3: TGCGCCAGCAGCGTGTCCGGGACGGAGGGGGGAAAACTGTTTTTT. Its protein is CASSVSGTEGGKLFF.